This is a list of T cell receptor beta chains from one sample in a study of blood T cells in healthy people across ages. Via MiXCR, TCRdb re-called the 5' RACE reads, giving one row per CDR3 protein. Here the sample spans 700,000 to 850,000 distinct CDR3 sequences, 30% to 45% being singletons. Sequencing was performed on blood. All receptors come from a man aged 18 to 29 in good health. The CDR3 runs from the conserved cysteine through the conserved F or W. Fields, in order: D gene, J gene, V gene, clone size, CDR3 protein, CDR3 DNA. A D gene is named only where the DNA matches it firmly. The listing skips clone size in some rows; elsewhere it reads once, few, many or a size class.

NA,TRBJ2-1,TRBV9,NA,CASSPPEYREYYNEQFF,TGTGCCAGCAGCCCCCCCGAGTACAGGGAATACTACAATGAGCAGTTCTTC
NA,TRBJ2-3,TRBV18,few,CASSTRRAGDTQYF,TGTGCCAGCTCAACCCGCAGGGCGGGAGATACGCAGTATTTT
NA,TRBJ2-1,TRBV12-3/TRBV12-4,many,CASSLRDYGNEQFF,TGTGCCAGCAGTTTAAGAGACTATGGTAATGAGCAGTTCTTC
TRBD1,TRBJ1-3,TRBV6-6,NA,CASSLPDRTSSGNTIYF,TGTGCCAGCAGTCTCCCGGACAGGACGAGCTCTGGAAACACCATATATTTT
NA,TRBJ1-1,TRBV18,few,CASSPSGGPNTEAFF,TGTGCCAGCTCACCTTCGGGGGGCCCGAACACTGAAGCTTTCTTT
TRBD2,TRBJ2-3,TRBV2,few,CASTRTSLGTDTQYF,TGTGCCAGCACCCGGACTAGCTTAGGCACAGATACGCAGTATTTT
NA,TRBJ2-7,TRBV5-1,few,CASSLEDPTGLGEQYF,TGCGCCAGCAGCTTGGAGGACCCAACAGGGCTCGGCGAGCAGTACTTC
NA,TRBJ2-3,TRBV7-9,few,CASSPLGGAGTDTQYF,TGTGCCAGCAGCCCCTTGGGCGGGGCCGGCACAGATACGCAGTATTTT
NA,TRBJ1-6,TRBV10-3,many,CAISDRPSSQSPLHF,TGTGCCATCAGTGACAGGCCTTCGTCCCAGTCACCCCTCCACTTT
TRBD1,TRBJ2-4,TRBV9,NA,CASSATTGGRSIQYF,TGTGCCAGCAGCGCAACTACAGGGGGCAGGAGCATTCAGTACTTC
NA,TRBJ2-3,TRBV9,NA,CAGSVSGDTDTQYF,TGTGCCGGCAGCGTATCCGGGGACACAGATACGCAGTATTTT
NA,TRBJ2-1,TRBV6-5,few,CASSDSGNQEQFF,TGTGCCAGCAGTGACTCGGGCAACCAGGAGCAGTTCTTC
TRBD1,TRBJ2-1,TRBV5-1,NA,CAGSFRGQAQDNGQFF,TGCGCCGGCAGCTTCCGGGGACAGGCCCAGGACAATGGGCAGTTCTTC
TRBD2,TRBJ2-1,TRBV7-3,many,CASSLTSAFNEQFF,TGTGCCAGCAGTCTGACTAGCGCCTTCAATGAGCAGTTCTTC
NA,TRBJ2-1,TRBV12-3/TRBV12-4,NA,CASSPGQSSSYEQFF,TGTGCCAGCAGTCCTGGACAGTCCAGCTCCTACGAGCAGTTCTTC
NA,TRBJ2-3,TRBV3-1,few,CASKTSGGHPDTQYF,TGTGCCAGCAAAACATCGGGGGGCCACCCAGATACGCAGTATTTT
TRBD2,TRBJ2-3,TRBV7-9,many,CASGTSGTDTQYF,TGTGCCAGCGGGACTAGCGGGACGGATACGCAGTATTTT
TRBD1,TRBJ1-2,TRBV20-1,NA,CSAIAHLQGEDGYTF,TGCAGTGCTATCGCCCACCTACAGGGGGAGGATGGCTACACCTTC
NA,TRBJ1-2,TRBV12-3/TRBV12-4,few,CASSLAATAAYGYTF,TGTGCCAGCAGTTTAGCAGCCACAGCAGCCTATGGCTACACCTTC
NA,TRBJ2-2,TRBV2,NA,CASSMDNPKTGELFF,TGTGCCAGCAGTATGGACAACCCTAAAACCGGGGAGCTGTTTTTT
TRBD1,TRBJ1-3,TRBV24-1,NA,CATSDETTGGYGNTIYF,TGTGCCACCAGTGATGAAACGACAGGGGGCTACGGAAACACCATATATTTT
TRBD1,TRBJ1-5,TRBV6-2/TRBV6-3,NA,CASSPTGGGDQPQHF,TGTGCCAGCAGTCCGACAGGGGGCGGTGATCAGCCCCAGCATTTT
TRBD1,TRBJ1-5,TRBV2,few,CASMGQGYQPQHF,TGTGCCAGCATGGGACAGGGGTATCAGCCCCAGCATTTT
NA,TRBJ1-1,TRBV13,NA,CASSVRDANTEAFF,TGTGCCAGCAGCGTCAGGGATGCGAACACTGAAGCTTTCTTT
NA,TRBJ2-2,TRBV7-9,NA,CASSYRRPNTGELFF,TGTGCCAGCAGCTATAGACGGCCGAACACCGGGGAGCTGTTTTTT
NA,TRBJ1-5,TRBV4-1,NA,CASSQAGPFAGQPQHF,TGCGCCAGCAGCCAAGCGGGCCCCTTCGCCGGTCAGCCCCAGCATTTT
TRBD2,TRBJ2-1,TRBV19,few,CASSMGTSGGNEQFF,TGTGCCAGTAGTATGGGGACTAGCGGGGGAAATGAGCAGTTCTTC
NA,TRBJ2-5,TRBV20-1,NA,CSAGAGGEYF,TGCAGTGCTGGAGCGGGTGGAGAGTACTTC
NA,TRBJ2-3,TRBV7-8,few,CASSSLASSTDTQYF,TGTGCCAGCAGCTCACTAGCCTCAAGCACAGATACGCAGTATTTT
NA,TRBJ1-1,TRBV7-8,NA,CASSLGGTGANTEAFF,TGTGCCAGCAGCTTAGGGGGGACGGGAGCGAACACTGAAGCTTTCTTT
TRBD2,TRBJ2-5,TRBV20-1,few,CSATGTREETQYF,TGCAGTGCCACCGGGACTAGAGAAGAGACCCAGTACTTC
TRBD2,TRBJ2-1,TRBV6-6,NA,CASSNLAGGVNEQFF,TGTGCCAGCAGTAACCTAGCGGGGGGGGTTAATGAGCAGTTCTTC
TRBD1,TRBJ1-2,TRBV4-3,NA,CASSQSTGSNYGYTF,TGCGCCAGCAGCCAGTCGACAGGGAGTAACTATGGCTACACCTTC